The present T cell receptor (beta chain) was sequenced within a study of human T cells and chemical hapten exposure (TCRdb year 2021). Study-level background: For sensitization, 2% DPC in acetone was applied to a 2 cm by 2 cm area of upper inner arm skin. Patients additionally received weekly therapeutic DPC doses to the scalp throughout the roughly 25-week study period. Patch tests used Finn chambers with 0.01% DPC on the upper back, scored after 6 days by International Contact Dermatitis Research Group standards. Libraries were combined into a pool for sequencing, and differences in TCR yield between samples came mainly from small differences in library volumes within the pool. Alopecia areata with under or over 50% scalp involvement, alopecia totalis and alopecia universalis were represented in the patient cohort, which was mostly female. Blood for TCR sequencing was provided by twenty-nine alopecia patients at one to four time points (pre-sensitization, 2, 6 and 24 weeks). Peripheral blood TCR repertoire changes were tracked in vivo in alopecia patients during primary and secondary sensitization to the hapten diphenylcyclopropenone (DPC). Blood was sampled from patients pre-sensitization (week 0) and at 2, 6 and about 24 weeks after DPC sensitization.

The table lists this clonotype with a few counts. Which antigen it targets is not known. Qualities for individual bases were not recorded, and no much larger clone is one base off. This specimen's time point label, per the study, means: patch test 1, 2 weeks after DPC sensitization. The label giving this sample's treatment or condition can be read as: therapeutic diphenylcyclopropenone sensitization with weekly scalp DPC. At every patch-test visit, the blood draw took place before the patch test was put on. Patients were eligible if aged 18 to 70, diagnosed with alopecia and judged suitable for DPC therapy, and pregnant patients were excluded. Total RNA was extracted from unfractionated whole blood collected in Tempus Blood RNA tubes. Reading from cysteine to phenylalanine, the CDR3 counts 12 amino acids. Only the CDR3 DNA is retained, 36 bases long and in frame from the first base. The V end loses 6 bases and the J end loses 8 bases, and a stretch of 13 bases separates them. The CDR1 and CDR2 encoded by the germline V gene (reference sequence) are LNHDA and SQIVND.

The library was produced with RACE. The listed sequencing device is NextSeq 500. Library preparation attached unique molecular identifiers to individual cDNA molecules for quantitative, reproducible TCR counting. Each blood RNA sample was used to sequence both TCR alpha and TCR beta chains. The study's processing was this. Samples had a median of 95,638 TCRs, with a range from roughly 23,224 to 700,000. The Decombinator software suite was used to annotate V, J and CDR3 in the TCR reads. For the PS versus PT1 abundance plots, all samples were subsampled to the same number of TCRs (28,000). Expanded TCRs were defined as absent before sensitization and observed at least eight times at the 2-week time point. TCRdb handled the public reads itself, with Q25 trimming in fastp and clone calling in MiXCR, and kept productive beta chains. Rows merge per CDR3 protein into single entries with the most common DNA and genes. The V and J calls follow TCRdb's processing rather than the paper's. The sample includes some 380,000 distinct CDR3 sequences, with more than 4.5% observed a single time. Together, the top ten hold around 2% of the sample.

Overall study results and their limits: Significantly more large CDR3 similarity clusters were formed by expanded TCRs than by pre-sensitization or healthy control sets, consistent with antigen-driven responses. Patch test score was positively correlated with the number of PT1 expanded TCRs, with significance at thresholds 8, 16 and 32 but not at 4. Because all patients had alopecia, a presumed autoimmune disease, the immune response of the patients might differ from that of healthy individuals. DPC sensitization did not change how many TCRs were above 1 in 1000 frequency, and no evidence was found of alterations in global repertoire structure. Repeated subsampling changed both the strength of the expansion versus patch-test correlation and the threshold at which that correlation became significant.

This clonotype was sampled from a woman between 50 and 59 years old with alopecia areata. Some clones in this sample may be carry-over from other donors' samples. The rearranged segments are TRBV19 and TRBJ1-2; perhaps TRBD1 is the D gene, with 5 bases matching. The input for sequencing was whole blood, taken in connection with sensitization to the hapten diphenylcyclopropenone (DPC). The DNA is TGTGCCAGTAGCCCGGGGACTATCGGCTACACCTTC. The resulting protein is CASSPGTIGYTF.